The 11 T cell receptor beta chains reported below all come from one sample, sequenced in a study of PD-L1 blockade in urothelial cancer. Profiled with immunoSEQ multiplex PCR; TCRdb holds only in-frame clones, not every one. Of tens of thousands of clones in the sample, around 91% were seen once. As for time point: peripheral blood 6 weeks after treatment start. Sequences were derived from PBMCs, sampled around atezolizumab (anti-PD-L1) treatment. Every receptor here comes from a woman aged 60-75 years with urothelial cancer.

As DNA, the CDR3 is TGTGCCAGCAGCTTGGTAGCGGGAGACACTGAAGCTTTCTTT. It encodes CASSLVAGDTEAFF. The rearrangement links TRBV5-4 to TRBJ1-1; no definite D call. The length of the CDR3 is 14 residues. V was clipped by 0 bases and J by 3 bases, with 9 bases between them. Germline V gene sequence: CDR1 SGHNT, CDR2 YYREEE (reference sequence).

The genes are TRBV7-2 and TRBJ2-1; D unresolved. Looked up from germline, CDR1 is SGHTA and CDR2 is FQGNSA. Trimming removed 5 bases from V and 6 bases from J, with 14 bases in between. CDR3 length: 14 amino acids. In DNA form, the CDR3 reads TGTGCCAGCAGCGCAGGCCCGAGTGTCAATGAGCAGTTCTTC. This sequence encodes CASSAGPSVNEQFF.

The CDR3 nucleotides read TGTGCCAGCAATAAGGGGAACGAGCAGTACTTC. Its protein is CASNKGNEQYF. The rearrangement links TRBV2 to TRBJ2-7, with D possibly being TRBD1 (5 bases). This CDR3 contains 11 residues. Trimming cost V 7 bases and J 5 bases, with 9 bases left between them. The germline V gene has CDR1 SNHLY and CDR2 FYNNEI.

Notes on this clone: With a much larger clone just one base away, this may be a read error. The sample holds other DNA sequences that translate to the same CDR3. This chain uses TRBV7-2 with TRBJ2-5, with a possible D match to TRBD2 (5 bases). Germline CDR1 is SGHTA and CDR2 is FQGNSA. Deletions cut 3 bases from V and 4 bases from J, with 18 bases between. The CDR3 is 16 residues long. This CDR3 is CASSFRLAGGGETQYF. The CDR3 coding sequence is TGTGCCAGCAGCTTCCGATTAGCAGGAGGTGGAGAGACCCAGTACTTC.

Written as DNA, the CDR3 is TGTGCCAGTAGTATAGGGGGCCAACCGGGACTAGCGGGAGGCCGCTACGAGCAGTACTTC. This codes for CASSIGGQPGLAGGRYEQYF. This chain joins TRBV19 and TRBJ2-7, with 15 bases fitting TRBD2. The CDR3 runs 20 residues. With V trimmed by 1 base and J by 3 bases, 13 bases remained unmatched. Germline CDR1 LNHDA, CDR2 SQIVND (reference sequence).

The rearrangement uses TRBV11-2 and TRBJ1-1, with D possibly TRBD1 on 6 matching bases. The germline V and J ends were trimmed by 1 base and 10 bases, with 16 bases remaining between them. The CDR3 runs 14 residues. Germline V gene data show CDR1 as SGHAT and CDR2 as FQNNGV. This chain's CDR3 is CASSLVQGPFSAFF. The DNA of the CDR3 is TGTGCCAGCAGCTTAGTGCAGGGGCCCTTCTCAGCTTTCTTT.

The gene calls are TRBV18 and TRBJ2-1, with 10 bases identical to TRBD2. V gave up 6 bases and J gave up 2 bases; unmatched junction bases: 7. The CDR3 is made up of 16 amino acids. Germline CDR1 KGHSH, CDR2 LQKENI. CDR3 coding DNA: TGTGCCAGCTCGATCCGGGGACTAGCGACCTACAATGAGCAGTTCTTC. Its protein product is CASSIRGLATYNEQFF.

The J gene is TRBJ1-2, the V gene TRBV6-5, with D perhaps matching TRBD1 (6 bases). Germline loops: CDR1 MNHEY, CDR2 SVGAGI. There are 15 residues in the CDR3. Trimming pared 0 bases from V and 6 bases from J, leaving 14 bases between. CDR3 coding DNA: TGTGCCAGCAGTTACTCGATAAACAGGGTCGATGGCTACACCTTC. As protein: CASSYSINRVDGYTF.

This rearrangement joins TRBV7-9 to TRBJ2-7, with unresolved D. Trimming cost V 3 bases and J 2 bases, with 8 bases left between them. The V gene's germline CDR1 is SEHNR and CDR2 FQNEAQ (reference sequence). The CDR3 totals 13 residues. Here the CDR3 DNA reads TGTGCCAGCAGCTTTGGCGCGGCCTACGAGCAGTACTTC. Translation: CASSFGAAYEQYF.

The CDR3 here is CASSVELGGGRPMDEQYF. In DNA, the CDR3 is TGTGCCAGCAGCGTAGAGTTGGGCGGGGGCCGGCCAATGGACGAGCAGTACTTC. This sequence joins TRBV9 and TRBJ2-7; a possible D gene is TRBD2 (7 bases). Germline V gives CDR1 SGDLS, CDR2 YYNGEE. V gave up 0 bases and J gave up 5 bases, with 24 bases separating them. The CDR3 sequence is 18 residues long.

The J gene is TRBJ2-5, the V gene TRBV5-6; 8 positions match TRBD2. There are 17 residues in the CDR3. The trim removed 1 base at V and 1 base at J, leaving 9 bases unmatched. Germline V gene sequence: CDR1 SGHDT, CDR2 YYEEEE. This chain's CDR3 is CASSLNSGSLLQETQYF. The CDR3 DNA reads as TGTGCCAGCAGCTTGAACAGCGGGAGCCTCCTCCAAGAGACCCAGTACTTC.